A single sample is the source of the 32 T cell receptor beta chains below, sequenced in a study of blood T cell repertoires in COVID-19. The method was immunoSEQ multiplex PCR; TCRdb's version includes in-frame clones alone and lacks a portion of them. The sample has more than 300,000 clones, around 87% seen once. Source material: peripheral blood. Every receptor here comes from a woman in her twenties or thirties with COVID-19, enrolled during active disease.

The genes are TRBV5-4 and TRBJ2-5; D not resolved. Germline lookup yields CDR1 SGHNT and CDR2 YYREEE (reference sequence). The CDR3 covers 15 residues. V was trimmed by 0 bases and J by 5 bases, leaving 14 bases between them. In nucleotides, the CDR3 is TGTGCCAGCAGCTTGGGGCGGCGAAATGAGGAGACCCAGTACTTC. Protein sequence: CASSLGRRNEETQYF.

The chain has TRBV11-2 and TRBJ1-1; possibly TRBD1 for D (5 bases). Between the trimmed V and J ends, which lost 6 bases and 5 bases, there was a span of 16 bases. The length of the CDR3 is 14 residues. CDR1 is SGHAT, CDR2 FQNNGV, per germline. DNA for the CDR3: TGTGCCAGCAGGGTTCGCCCCAGGGATACTGAAGCTTTCTTT. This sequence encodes CASRVRPRDTEAFF.

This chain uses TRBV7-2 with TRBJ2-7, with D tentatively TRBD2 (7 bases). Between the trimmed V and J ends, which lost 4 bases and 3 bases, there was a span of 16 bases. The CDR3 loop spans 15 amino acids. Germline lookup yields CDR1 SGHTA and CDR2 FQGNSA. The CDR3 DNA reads TGTGCCAGCAGCTCCCAACAGGGCGGGGGCTACGAGCAGTACTTC. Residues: CASSSQQGGGYEQYF.

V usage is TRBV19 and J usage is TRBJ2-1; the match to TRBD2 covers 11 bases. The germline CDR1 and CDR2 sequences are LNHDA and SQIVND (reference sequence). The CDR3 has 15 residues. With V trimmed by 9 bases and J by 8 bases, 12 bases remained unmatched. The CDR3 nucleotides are TGTGCCAGCAACTCCCTAGCGGGAGGTCGGGATGAGCAGTTCTTC. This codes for CASNSLAGGRDEQFF.

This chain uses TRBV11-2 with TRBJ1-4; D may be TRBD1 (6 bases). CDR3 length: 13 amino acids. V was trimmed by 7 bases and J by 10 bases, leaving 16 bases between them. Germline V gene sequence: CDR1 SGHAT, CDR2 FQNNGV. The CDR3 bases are TGTGCCAGCACCATAACAGGGTTTGGAAAACTGTTTTTT. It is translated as CASTITGFGKLFF.

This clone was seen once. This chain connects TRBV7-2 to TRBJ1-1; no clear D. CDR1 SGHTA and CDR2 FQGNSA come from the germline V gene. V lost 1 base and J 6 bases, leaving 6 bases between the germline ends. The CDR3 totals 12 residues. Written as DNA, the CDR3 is TGTGCCAGCAGCTTAGGAGGAGCTGAAGCTTTCTTT. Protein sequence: CASSLGGAEAFF.

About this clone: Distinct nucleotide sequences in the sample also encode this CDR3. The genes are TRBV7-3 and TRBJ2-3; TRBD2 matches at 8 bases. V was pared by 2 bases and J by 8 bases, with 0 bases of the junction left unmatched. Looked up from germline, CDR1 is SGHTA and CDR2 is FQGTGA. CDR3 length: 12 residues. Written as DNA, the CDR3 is TGTGCCAGCAGCTTAGCGGGAGGTACGCAGTATTTT. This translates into CASSLAGGTQYF. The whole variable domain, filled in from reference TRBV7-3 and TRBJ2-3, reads GAGVSQTPSNKVTEKGKYVELRCDPISGHTALYWYRQSLGQGPEFLIYFQGTGAADDSGLPNDRFFAVRPEGSVSTLKIQRTERGDSAVYLCASSLAGGTQYFGPGTRLTVL.

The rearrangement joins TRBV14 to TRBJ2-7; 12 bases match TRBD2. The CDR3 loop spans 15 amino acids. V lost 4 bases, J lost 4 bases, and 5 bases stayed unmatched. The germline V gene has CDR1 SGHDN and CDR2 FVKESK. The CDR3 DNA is TGTGCCAGCAGCCCGGGACTAGCGGGTAGTTACGAGCAGTACTTC. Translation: CASSPGLAGSYEQYF.

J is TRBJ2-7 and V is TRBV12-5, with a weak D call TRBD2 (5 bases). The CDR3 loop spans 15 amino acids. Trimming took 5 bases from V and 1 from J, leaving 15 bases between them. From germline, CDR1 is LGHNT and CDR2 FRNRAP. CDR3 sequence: CASGLTYWTSYEQYF. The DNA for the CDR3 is TGTGCTAGTGGTCTAACATACTGGACTTCCTACGAGCAGTACTTC.

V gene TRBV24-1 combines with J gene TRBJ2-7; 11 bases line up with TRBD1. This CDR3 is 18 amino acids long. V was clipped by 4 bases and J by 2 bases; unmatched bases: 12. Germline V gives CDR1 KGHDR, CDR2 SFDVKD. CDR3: CATSDTEPLDRGPYEQYF. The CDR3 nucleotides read TGTGCCACCAGTGACACCGAACCGCTGGACAGGGGGCCCTACGAGCAGTACTTC.

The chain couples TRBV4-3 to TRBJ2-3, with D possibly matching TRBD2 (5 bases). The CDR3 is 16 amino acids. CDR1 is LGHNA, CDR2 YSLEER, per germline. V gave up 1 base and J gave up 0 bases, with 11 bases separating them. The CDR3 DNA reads TGCGCCAGCAGCCAAGCGGCGGGCCCCAGCACAGATACGCAGTATTTT. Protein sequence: CASSQAAGPSTDTQYF.

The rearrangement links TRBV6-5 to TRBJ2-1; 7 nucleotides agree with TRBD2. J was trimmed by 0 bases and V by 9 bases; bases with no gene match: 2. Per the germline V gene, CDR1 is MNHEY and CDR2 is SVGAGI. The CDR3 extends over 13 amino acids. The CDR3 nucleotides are TGTGCCAGTAGGGACTACTCCTACAATGAGCAGTTCTTC. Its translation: CASRDYSYNEQFF.

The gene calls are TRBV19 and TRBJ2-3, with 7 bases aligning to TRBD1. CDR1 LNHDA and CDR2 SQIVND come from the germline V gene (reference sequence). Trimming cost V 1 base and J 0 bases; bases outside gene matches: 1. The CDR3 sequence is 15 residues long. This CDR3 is CASSIVDRSTDTQYF. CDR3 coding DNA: TGTGCCAGTAGTATAGTGGACAGGAGCACAGATACGCAGTATTTT.

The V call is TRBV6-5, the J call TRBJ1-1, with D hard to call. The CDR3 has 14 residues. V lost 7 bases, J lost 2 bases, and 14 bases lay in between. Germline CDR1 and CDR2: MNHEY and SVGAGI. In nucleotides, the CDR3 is TGTGCCAGCACCCCAGCGGGGATCAACACTGAAGCTTTCTTT. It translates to CASTPAGINTEAFF.

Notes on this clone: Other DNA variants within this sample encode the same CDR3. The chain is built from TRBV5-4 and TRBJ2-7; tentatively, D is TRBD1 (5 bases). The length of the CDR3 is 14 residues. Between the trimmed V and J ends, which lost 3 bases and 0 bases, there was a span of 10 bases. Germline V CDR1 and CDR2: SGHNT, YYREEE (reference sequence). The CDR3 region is CASSSRQGSYEQYF. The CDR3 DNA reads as TGTGCCAGCAGCTCCCGTCAGGGCTCCTACGAGCAGTACTTC.

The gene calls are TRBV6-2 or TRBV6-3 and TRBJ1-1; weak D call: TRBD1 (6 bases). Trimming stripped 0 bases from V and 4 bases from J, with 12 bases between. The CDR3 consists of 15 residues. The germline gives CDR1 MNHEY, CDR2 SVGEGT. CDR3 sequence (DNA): TGTGCCAGCAGTTACTCGGCGAGGGGGACCACTGAAGCTTTCTTT. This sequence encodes CASSYSARGTTEAFF.

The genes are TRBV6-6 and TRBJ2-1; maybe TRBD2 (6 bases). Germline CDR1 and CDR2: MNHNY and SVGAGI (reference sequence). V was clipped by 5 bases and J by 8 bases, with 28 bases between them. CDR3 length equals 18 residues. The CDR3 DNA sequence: TGTGCCAGCAGTCGACATCTACCCCGGGGGATCTTTCTGGATGAGCAGTTCTTC. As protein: CASSRHLPRGIFLDEQFF.

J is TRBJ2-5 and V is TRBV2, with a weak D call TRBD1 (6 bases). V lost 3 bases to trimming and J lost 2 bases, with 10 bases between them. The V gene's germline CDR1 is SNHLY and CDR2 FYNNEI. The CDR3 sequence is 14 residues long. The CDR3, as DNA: TGTGCCAGCAGTGATTTACAGGGTCAAGAGACCCAGTACTTC. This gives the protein CASSDLQGQETQYF.

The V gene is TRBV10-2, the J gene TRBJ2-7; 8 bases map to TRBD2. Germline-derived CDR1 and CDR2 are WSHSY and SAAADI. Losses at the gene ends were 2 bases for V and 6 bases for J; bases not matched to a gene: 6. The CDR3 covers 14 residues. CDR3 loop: CASSEREGSGEQYF. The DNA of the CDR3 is TGCGCCAGCAGTGAGCGGGAGGGGTCTGGCGAGCAGTACTTC.

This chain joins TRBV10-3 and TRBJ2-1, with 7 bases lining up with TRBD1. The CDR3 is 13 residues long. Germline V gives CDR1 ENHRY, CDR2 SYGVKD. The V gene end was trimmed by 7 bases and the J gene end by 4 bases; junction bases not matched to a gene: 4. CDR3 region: CAIKGAAYNEQFF. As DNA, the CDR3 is TGTGCCATCAAGGGGGCAGCGTACAATGAGCAGTTCTTC.

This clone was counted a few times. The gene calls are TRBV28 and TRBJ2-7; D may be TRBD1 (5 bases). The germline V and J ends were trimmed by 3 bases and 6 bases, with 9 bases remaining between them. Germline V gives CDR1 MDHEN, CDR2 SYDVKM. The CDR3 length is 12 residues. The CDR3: CASSLGRVEQYF. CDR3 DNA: TGTGCCAGCAGTTTGGGCAGGGTCGAGCAGTACTTC.

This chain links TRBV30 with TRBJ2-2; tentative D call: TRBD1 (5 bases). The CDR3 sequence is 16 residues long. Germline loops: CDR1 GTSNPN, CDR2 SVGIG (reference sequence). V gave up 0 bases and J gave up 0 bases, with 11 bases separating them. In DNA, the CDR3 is TGTGCCTGGAGTGTACGCTGGACATCGAACACCGGGGAGCTGTTTTTT. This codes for CAWSVRWTSNTGELFF.

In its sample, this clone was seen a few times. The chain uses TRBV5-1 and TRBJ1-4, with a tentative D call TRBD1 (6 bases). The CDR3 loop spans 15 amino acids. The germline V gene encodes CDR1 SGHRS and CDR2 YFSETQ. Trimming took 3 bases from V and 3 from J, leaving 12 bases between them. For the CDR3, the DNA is TGCGCCAGCAGCTATCTACAGGGATCTAATGAAAAACTGTTTTTT. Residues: CASSYLQGSNEKLFF. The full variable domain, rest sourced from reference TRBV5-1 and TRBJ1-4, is KAGVTQTPRYLIKTRGQQVTLSCSPISGHRSVSWYQQTPGQGLQFLFEYFSETQRNKGNFPGRFSGRQFSNSRSEMNVSTLELGDSALYLCASSYLQGSNEKLFFGSGTQLSVL.

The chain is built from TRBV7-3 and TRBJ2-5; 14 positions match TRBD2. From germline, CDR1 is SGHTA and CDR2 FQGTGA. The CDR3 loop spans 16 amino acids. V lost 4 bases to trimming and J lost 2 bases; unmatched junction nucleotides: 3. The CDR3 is CASSSGLAGGQETQYF. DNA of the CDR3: TGTGCCAGCAGCTCCGGACTAGCGGGAGGTCAAGAGACCCAGTACTTC.

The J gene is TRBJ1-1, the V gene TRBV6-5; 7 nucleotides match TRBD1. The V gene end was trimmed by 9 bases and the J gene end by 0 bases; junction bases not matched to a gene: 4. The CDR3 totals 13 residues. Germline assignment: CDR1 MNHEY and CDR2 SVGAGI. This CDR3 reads CASMTGLNTEAFF. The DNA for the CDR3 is TGTGCCAGTATGACAGGGCTGAACACTGAAGCTTTCTTT.

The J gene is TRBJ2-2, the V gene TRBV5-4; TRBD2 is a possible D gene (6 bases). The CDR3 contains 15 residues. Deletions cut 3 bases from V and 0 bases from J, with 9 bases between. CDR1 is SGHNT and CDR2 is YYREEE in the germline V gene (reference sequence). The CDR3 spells CASSWGESNTGELFF. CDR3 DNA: TGTGCCAGCAGCTGGGGGGAGTCGAACACCGGGGAGCTGTTTTTT.

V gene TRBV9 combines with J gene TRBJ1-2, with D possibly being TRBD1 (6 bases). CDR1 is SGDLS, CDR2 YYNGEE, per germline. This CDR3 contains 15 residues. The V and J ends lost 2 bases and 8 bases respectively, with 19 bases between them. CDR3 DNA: TGTGCCAGCAGCGTGGGGGGGCTTCGGGCAGCGGGCTACACCTTC. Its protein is CASSVGGLRAAGYTF.

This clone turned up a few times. CDR3 sequence (DNA): TGTGCCAGCAGTTATGACACGAACACCGGGGAGCTGTTTTTT. Protein sequence: CASSYDTNTGELFF. The rearrangement joins TRBV6-2 or TRBV6-3 to TRBJ2-2; D ambiguous. With 3 bases removed from V and 0 bases from J, the gap between germline ends came to 5 bases. CDR3 length: 14 residues. Germline assignment: CDR1 MNHEY and CDR2 SVGEGT.

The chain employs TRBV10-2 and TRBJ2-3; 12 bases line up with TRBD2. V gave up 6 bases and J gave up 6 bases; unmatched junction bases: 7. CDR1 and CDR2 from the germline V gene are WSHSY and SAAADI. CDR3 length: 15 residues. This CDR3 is CASRSSGRAWDTQYF. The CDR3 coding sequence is TGCGCCAGCAGATCTAGCGGGAGGGCCTGGGATACGCAGTATTTT.

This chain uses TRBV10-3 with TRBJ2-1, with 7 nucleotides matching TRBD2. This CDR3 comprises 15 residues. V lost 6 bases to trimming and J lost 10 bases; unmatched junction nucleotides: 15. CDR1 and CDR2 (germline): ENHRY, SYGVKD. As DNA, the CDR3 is TGTGCCATCAGCCCCGGGACTACGCATAGGGGAGAGCAGTTCTTC. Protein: CAISPGTTHRGEQFF.

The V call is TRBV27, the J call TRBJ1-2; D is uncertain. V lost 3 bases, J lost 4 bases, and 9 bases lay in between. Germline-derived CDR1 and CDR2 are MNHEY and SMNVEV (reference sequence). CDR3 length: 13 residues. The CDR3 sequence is CASSLGEGYGYTF. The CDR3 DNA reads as TGTGCCAGCAGTTTGGGAGAGGGCTATGGCTACACCTTC.

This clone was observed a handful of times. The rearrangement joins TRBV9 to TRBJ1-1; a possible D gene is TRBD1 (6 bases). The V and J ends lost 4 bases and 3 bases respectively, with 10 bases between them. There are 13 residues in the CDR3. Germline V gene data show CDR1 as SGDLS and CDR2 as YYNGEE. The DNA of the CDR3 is TGTGCCAGCAGCTTCTCAGGGGACACTGAAGCTTTCTTT. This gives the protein CASSFSGDTEAFF. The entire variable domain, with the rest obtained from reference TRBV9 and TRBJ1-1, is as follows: DSGVTQTPKHLITATGQRVTLRCSPRSGDLSVYWYQQSLDQGLQFLIQYYNGEERAKGNILERFSAQQFPDLHSELNLSSLELGDSALYFCASSFSGDTEAFFGQGTRLTVV.